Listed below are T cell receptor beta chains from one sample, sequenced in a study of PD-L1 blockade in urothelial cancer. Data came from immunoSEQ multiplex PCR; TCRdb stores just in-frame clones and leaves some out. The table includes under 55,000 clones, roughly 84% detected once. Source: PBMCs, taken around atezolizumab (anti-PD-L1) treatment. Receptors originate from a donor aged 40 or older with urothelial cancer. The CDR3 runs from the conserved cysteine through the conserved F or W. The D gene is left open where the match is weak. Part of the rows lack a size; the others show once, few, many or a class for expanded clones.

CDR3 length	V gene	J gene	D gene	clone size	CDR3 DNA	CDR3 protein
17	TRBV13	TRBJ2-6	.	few	TGTGCCAGCAGCTTCGCCCCCAGACAGCCTGGGGCCAACGTCCTGACTTTC	CASSFAPRQPGANVLTF
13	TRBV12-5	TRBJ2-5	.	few	TGTGCTAGTGCCCGTGGCAGGGGAGAGACCCAGTACTTC	CASARGRGETQYF
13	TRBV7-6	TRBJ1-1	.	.	TGTGCCAGCAGCTTAGTCAGGGAAGCTGAAGCTTTCTTT	CASSLVREAEAFF
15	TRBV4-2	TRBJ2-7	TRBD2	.	TGTGCCAGCAGCCGGACTAGCGGGAGTATCCACGAGCAGTACTTC	CASSRTSGSIHEQYF
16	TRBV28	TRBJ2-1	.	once	TGTGCCAGCAGTTTCCCTCAGGGTTTGGGGCACAATGAGCAGTTCTTC	CASSFPQGLGHNEQFF
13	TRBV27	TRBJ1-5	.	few	TGTGCCAGCAGTTTAGGACAGAATCAGCCCCAGCATTTT	CASSLGQNQPQHF
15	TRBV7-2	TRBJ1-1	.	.	TGTGCCAGCAGCTTAGCGCCAGGCATGAACACTGAAGCTTTCTTT	CASSLAPGMNTEAFF
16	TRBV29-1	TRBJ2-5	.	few	TGCAGCGGGGGAGGGGGTAGCGGAAAGTACCAAGAGACCCAGTACTTC	CSGGGGSGKYQETQYF
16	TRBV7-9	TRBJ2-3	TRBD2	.	TGTGCCAGCAGCCCCTTAGCGGGAGGGCTGGGAGATACGCAGTATTTT	CASSPLAGGLGDTQYF
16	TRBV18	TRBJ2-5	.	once	TGTGCCAGCTCACCACGGGCCCGAGGGCTGGGAGAGACCCAGTACTTC	CASSPRARGLGETQYF
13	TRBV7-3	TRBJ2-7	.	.	TGTGCCAGCAGCTTAATGGCAGACTACGAGCAGTACTTC	CASSLMADYEQYF
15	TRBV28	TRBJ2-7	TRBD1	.	TGTGCCAGCAGGGGCCGGGACAGGCGCTCCTACGAGCAGTACTTC	CASRGRDRRSYEQYF
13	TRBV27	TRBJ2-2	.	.	TGTGCCACCAGGCGGGGGAACACCGGGGAGCTGTTTTTT	CATRRGNTGELFF
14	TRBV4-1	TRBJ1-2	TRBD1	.	TGCGCCAGCAGACCCACATGGACAGGGGGCGGCTACACCTTC	CASRPTWTGGGYTF
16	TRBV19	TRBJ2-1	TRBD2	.	TGTGCCAGTAGTATCGGACTAGCGGGAGGGGGGTATGAGCAGTTCTTC	CASSIGLAGGGYEQFF
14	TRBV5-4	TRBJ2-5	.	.	TGTGCCAGCAGCTCCGGGTGGGGGCAGGAGACCCAGTACTTC	CASSSGWGQETQYF
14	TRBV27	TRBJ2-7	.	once	TGTGCCAGCAGCCTCACAGGACCCCTCTACGAGCAGTACTTC	CASSLTGPLYEQYF
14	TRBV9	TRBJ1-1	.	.	TGTGCCAGCAGCCCCACCCGGAGGGACACTGAAGCTTTCTTT	CASSPTRRDTEAFF
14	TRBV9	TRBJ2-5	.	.	TGTGCCAGCAGCGTGGGCAGCCTACAAGAGACCCAGTACTTC	CASSVGSLQETQYF
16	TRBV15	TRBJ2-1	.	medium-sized	TGTGCCACCAGCAGGTGGGGCGAGAGCTCCTACAATGAGCAGTTCTTC	CATSRWGESSYNEQFF
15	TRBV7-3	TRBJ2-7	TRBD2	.	TGTGCCAGCAGCCGAGACCCGGGGCTAGCGGTCGAGCAGTACTTC	CASSRDPGLAVEQYF
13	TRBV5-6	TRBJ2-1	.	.	TGTGCCAGCAGCCCCAGGGGGGCCAATGAGCAGTTCTTC	CASSPRGANEQFF
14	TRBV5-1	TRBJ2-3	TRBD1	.	TGCGCCAGTTCGACAGGGCACAGCACAGATACGCAGTATTTT	CASSTGHSTDTQYF
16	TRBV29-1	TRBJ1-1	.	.	TGCAGCGTTATACAGGGCCAAGCCCTCACGAACACTGAAGCTTTCTTT	CSVIQGQALTNTEAFF
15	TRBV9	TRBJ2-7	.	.	TGTGCCAGCAGCGTAGGGTGGGAGATCTCCTACGAGCAGTACTTC	CASSVGWEISYEQYF
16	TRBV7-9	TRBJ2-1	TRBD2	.	TGTGCCAGCAGCTTAGCTAGCGGGAGCCGCTACAATGAGCAGTTCTTC	CASSLASGSRYNEQFF
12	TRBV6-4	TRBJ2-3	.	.	TGTGCCCCGAGCGGGAGCACAGATACGCAGTATTTT	CAPSGSTDTQYF
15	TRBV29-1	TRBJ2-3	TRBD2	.	TGCAGCGTTGAATCTAGCGGAGCTACCACAGATACGCAGTATTTT	CSVESSGATTDTQYF
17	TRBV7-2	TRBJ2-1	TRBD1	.	TGTGCCAGCAGCCACCTGGACAGGGGGGATAATTACAATGAGCAGTTCTTC	CASSHLDRGDNYNEQFF
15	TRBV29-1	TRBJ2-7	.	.	TGCAGCGTTGAAGTTGGGCAGTCTCCTACCTACGAGCAGTACTTC	CSVEVGQSPTYEQYF
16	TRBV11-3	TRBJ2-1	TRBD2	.	TGTGCCAGCAGCTTGCCGGGACTAGCGGTCTACAATGAGCAGTTCTTC	CASSLPGLAVYNEQFF
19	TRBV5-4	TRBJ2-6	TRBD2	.	TGTGCCAGCAGCCAAGGACTAGCGGGAGGGCCCTCTGGGGCCAACGTCCTGACTTTC	CASSQGLAGGPSGANVLTF
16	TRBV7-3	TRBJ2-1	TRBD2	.	TGTGCCAGCAGCTTGGGGACTATTGGCGGCTACAATGAGCAGTTCTTC	CASSLGTIGGYNEQFF
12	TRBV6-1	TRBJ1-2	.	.	TGTGCCAGCAGTGAAGGCAGCTATGGCTACACCTTC	CASSEGSYGYTF
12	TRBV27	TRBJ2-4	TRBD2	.	TGTGCCAGCAGGGGGGGGAAAAACATTCAGTACTTC	CASRGGKNIQYF
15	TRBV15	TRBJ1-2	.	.	TGTGCCACCAGCAGAGATAAGGGGCAGACCTATGGCTACACCTTC	CATSRDKGQTYGYTF
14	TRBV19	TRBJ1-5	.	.	TGTGCCAGTAGTAAACAGGGTGGCAATCAGCCCCAGCATTTT	CASSKQGGNQPQHF
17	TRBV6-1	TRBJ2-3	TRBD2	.	TGTGCCAGCGGTGAACCGGGACTAGCGGCCAACACAGATACGCAGTATTTT	CASGEPGLAANTDTQYF
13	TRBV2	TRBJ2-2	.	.	TGTGCCAGCATGGCCAGGAACACCGGGGAGCTGTTTTTT	CASMARNTGELFF
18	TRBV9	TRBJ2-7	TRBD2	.	TGTGCCAGCAGCGTGTCCGGGACTAGCGGGAGACCACCCTACGAGCAGTACTTC	CASSVSGTSGRPPYEQYF
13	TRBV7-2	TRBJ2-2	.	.	TGTGCCAGCAGCTTACTGGAGACCGGGGAGCTGTTTTTT	CASSLLETGELFF
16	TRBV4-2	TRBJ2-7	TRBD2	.	TGTGCCAGCAGCCAAGTGTCGTTAGCGGGAGAGTGGGAGCAGTACTTC	CASSQVSLAGEWEQYF
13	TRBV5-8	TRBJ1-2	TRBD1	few	TGTGCCAGCAGCCCGGGACAGGTGGATGGCTACACCTTC	CASSPGQVDGYTF
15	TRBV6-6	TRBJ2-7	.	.	TGTGCCAGCAGTTACCCACAGGACAGCTCCTACGAGCAGTACTTC	CASSYPQDSSYEQYF
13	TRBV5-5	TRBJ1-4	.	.	TGTGCCAGCAGCTTGGAATGGGGGGGGAAACTGTTTTTT	CASSLEWGGKLFF
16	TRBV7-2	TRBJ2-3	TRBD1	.	TGTGCCAGCAGCCCCCGAAGGGGGGGACAGGGAGATACGCAGTATTTT	CASSPRRGGQGDTQYF
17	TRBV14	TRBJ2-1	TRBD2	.	TGTGCCAGCAGCCATAGGGTTATGGCGGGAGGGGGCAATGAGCAGTTCTTC	CASSHRVMAGGGNEQFF
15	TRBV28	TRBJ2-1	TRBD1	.	TGTGCCAGCAGTACTCCCGGGACAGGGGGCGATGAGCAGTTCTTC	CASSTPGTGGDEQFF
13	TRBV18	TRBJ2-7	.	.	TGTGCCAGCTCACGGGAGGTCGGCTACGAGCAGTACTTC	CASSREVGYEQYF
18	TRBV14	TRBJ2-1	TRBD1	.	TGTGCCAGCAGCCAATTGGGGGGGACAGGGTCCCTCGGAGGGGAGCAGTTCTTC	CASSQLGGTGSLGGEQFF
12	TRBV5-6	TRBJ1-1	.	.	TGTGCCAGCAGCTTGGGGCAATCTGAAGCTTTCTTT	CASSLGQSEAFF
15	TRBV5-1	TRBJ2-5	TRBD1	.	TGCGCCAGCAGCTTGGGGGACAGGCACCAAGAGACCCAGTACTTC	CASSLGDRHQETQYF
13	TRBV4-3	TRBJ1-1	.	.	TGCGCCAGCAGCCGAACACCGAACACTGAAGCTTTCTTT	CASSRTPNTEAFF
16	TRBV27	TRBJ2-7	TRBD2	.	TGTGCCAGCAGTCCCCCGGGGGGGGTTGGGGCTGACGAGCAGTACTTC	CASSPPGGVGADEQYF
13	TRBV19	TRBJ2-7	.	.	TGTGCCAGTAGTGTACAGGGAGCCTACGAGCAGTACTTC	CASSVQGAYEQYF
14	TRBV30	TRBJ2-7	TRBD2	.	TGTGCCTGGAGGGGGACTAGCGAATTCTACGAGCAGTACTTC	CAWRGTSEFYEQYF
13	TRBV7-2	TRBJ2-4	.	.	TGTGCCAGCAGCCTAGGCGGGGACGACATTCAGTACTTC	CASSLGGDDIQYF
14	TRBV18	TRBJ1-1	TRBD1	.	TGTGCCAGCTCCCGGACAGGCCGGAACACTGAAGCTTTCTTT	CASSRTGRNTEAFF